This is a list of T cell receptor beta chains from one sample in a study of siplizumab effects on memory and regulatory T cells. This table comes from immunoSEQ multiplex PCR, and its TCRdb copy is limited to in-frame clones, with some not included. The sample consists of roughly 69,000 clones, 70% to 90% of them appearing once. The sequenced sample consisted of memory CD4+ T cells sorted from blood. These receptors came from a human donor in good health. Both conserved end residues are part of each CDR3. The D gene is left open where the match is weak.

D gene	V gene	J gene	CDR3 DNA	CDR3 protein
TRBD2	TRBV10-1	TRBJ2-2	TGCGCCAGCTCAGCCAGCGGGAGGGCTCCAGGGGAGCTGTTTTTT	CASSASGRAPGELFF
TRBD1	TRBV5-1	TRBJ2-3	TGCGCCAGCAGCTCCCGGACAGGGGGCGAAGATACGCAGTATTTT	CASSSRTGGEDTQYF
.	TRBV19	TRBJ1-4	TGTGCCAGTAGACCCCTACAAGGAGAAAAACTGTTTTTT	CASRPLQGEKLFF
TRBD1	TRBV6-1	TRBJ1-2	TGTGCCAGCCTCAGGGGGAACTATGGCTACACCTTC	CASLRGNYGYTF
TRBD1	TRBV29-1	TRBJ1-4	TGCAGCGTGATAGGGACAGCAACTAATGAAAAACTGTTTTTT	CSVIGTATNEKLFF
.	TRBV18	TRBJ2-5	TGTGCCAGCTCACTCGCCAGAGAGGAGACCCAGTACTTC	CASSLAREETQYF
.	TRBV15	TRBJ2-2	TGTGCCACCAGCAGGACTAGTATGCGGAACTCCGGGGAGCTGTTTTTT	CATSRTSMRNSGELFF
.	TRBV27	TRBJ2-5	TGTGCCAGCAGTTTTTGGGGCAAACAAGAGACCCAGTACTTC	CASSFWGKQETQYF
TRBD1	TRBV14	TRBJ1-2	TGTGCCAGCAGCCTAACAGGGGGCAGAGTGTACACCTTC	CASSLTGGRVYTF
.	TRBV6-1	TRBJ1-3	TGTGCCAGCAGTTCTACTTACACCATATATTTT	CASSSTYTIYF
.	TRBV11-2	TRBJ2-3	TGTGCCAGCAGCTCGTCCCCAGGCGTCTTCGCTAGCACAGATACGCAGTATTTT	CASSSSPGVFASTDTQYF
.	TRBV7-2	TRBJ2-1	TGTGCCAGCAGCTTAGAGGCAGGGAAGAACTCCTACAATGAGCAGTTCTTC	CASSLEAGKNSYNEQFF
.	TRBV2	TRBJ2-5	TGTGCCAGCAGTGAAGAAAGGAGAGAGACCCAGTACTTC	CASSEERRETQYF
.	TRBV2	TRBJ1-1	TGTGCCAGCAGTGAGTCTATAGGGGGGGAGAACACTGAAGCTTTCTTT	CASSESIGGENTEAFF
.	TRBV7-2	TRBJ2-5	TGTGCCAGCAGTCGGGACGTCCAAGAGACCCAGTACTTC	CASSRDVQETQYF